Listed here are 12 T cell receptor beta chains from one sample, sequenced in a study of T-cell reconstitution after alpha-beta-depleted transplantation in children. Using unique molecular identifiers, the investigators prepared the TCRbeta library. TCRdb redid the calling of the PCR reads with MiXCR, one entry per CDR3 protein. The sample carries 150,000 to 200,000 distinct CDR3 sequences, over 8.5% recorded once. The input for sequencing was PBMCs, taken before TCRalphabeta/CD19-depleted stem cell transplant. Receptors originate from a boy aged 2-9 years with acute myeloid leukemia, due to receive a stem cell transplant.

This clonotype occurred many times. The chain employs TRBV20-1 and TRBJ1-1; D might be TRBD1 (5 bases). V was trimmed by 1 base and J by 3 bases, leaving 15 bases between them. CDR3 length equals 15 residues. Germline CDR1 DFQATT, CDR2 SNEGSKA (reference sequence). CDR3: CSARVGMDTYTEAFF. The CDR3 DNA reads as TGCAGTGCTAGAGTGGGGATGGACACTTACACTGAAGCTTTCTTT.

The table lists this clonotype with many counts. The chain uses TRBV5-1 and TRBJ2-7; 8 bases fit TRBD2. This CDR3 region has 16 residues. Trimming cost V 4 bases and J 5 bases; bases outside gene matches: 14. Germline V gene sequence: CDR1 SGHRS, CDR2 YFSETQ. The DNA of the CDR3 is TGCGCCAGCAGCCCCAATAGCGGGACGGGCAGGCACGAGCAGTACTTC. Residues: CASSPNSGTGRHEQYF.

This clonotype has a count of ten or more. The rearrangement uses TRBV12-3 or TRBV12-4 and TRBJ2-7; D might be TRBD1 or TRBD2, each matching 5 bases. V lost 0 bases, J lost 2 bases, and 5 bases lay in between. This CDR3 comprises 13 residues. Written as DNA, the CDR3 is TGTGCCAGCAGTTTAGCGGGGGCCTACGAGCAGTACGTC. This codes for CASSLAGAYEQYV.

This clonotype was picked up many times. The chain links TRBV7-9 to TRBJ2-3, with unresolved D. CDR3 length: 14 amino acids. Per the germline V gene, CDR1 is SEHNR and CDR2 is FQNEAQ (reference sequence). The germline V and J ends were trimmed by 1 base and 5 bases, with 10 bases remaining between them. Here the CDR3 reads CASSLVGPEDTQYF. Here the CDR3 DNA reads TGTGCCAGCAGCTTAGTCGGCCCCGAAGATACGCAGTATTTT. Based on the CDR3 plus reference TRBV7-9 and TRBJ2-3, the full variable domain is DTGVSQNPRHKITKRGQNVTFRCDPISEHNRLYWYRQTLGQGPEFLTYFQNEAQLEKSRLLSDRFSAERPKGSFSTLEIQRTEQGDSAMYLCASSLVGPEDTQYFGPGTRLTVL.

This clonotype is a singleton in its sample. This may come from a read error, since a much larger clone is one base off. The V call is TRBV3-1, the J call TRBJ2-3, with a weak D call TRBD1 (6 bases). The J call could be wrong; TRBJ1-5 is a better fit for the DNA end. The germline CDR1 and CDR2 sequences are LGHDT and YNNKEL (reference sequence). The CDR3 runs to 15 residues. The CDR3 DNA reads as TGTGCCAGCAGCCAAGATTTGTGGGACACAGATACGCAGCATTTT. Translated, it gives CASSQDLWDTDTQHF.

This clonotype was recorded at least ten times. V gene TRBV6-6 combines with J gene TRBJ2-7, with unresolved D. CDR3 length equals 12 residues. The V gene lost 6 bases and the J gene lost 0 bases, with 6 bases spanning the gap. Germline lookup yields CDR1 MNHNY and CDR2 SVGAGI (reference sequence). CDR3 in amino acids: CASSRSSYEQYF. CDR3 nucleotides: TGTGCCAGCAGCCGGAGCTCCTACGAGCAGTACTTC.

This clonotype has at least ten counts. The CDR3 loop reads CSARDLREDYNEQFF. The DNA of the CDR3 is TGCAGTGCTAGAGATTTGCGGGAGGACTACAATGAGCAGTTCTTC. V gene TRBV20-1 combines with J gene TRBJ2-1, with 8 nucleotides matching TRBD2. Germline CDR1 DFQATT, CDR2 SNEGSKA (reference sequence). V lost 0 bases and J lost 3; bases outside the gene matches: 4. The CDR3 consists of 15 residues.

This clonotype was observed at least ten times. This sequence joins TRBV6-1 and TRBJ1-3, with D maybe TRBD1 (5 bases). The germline CDR1 and CDR2 sequences are MNHNS and SASEGT. V dropped 4 bases and J dropped 4 bases, with 11 bases sitting between them. The CDR3 totals 14 residues. This CDR3 is CASSGRVVGNTIYF. In DNA form, the CDR3 reads TGTGCCAGCAGTGGCAGGGTGGTGGGAAACACCATATATTTT.

This clonotype was recorded at least ten times. This chain connects TRBV10-1 to TRBJ2-1; 7 bases fit TRBD2. This CDR3 contains 15 residues. CDR1 is WNHNN and CDR2 is SYGVQD in the germline V gene (reference sequence). V lost 2 bases to trimming and J lost 8 bases; unmatched junction nucleotides: 9. Here the CDR3 reads CASSEALAEKDEQFF. For the CDR3, the DNA is TGCGCCAGCAGTGAGGCGCTAGCGGAAAAGGATGAGCAGTTCTTC.

This clonotype was picked up many times. This chain uses TRBV15 with TRBJ2-1; TRBD2 aligns across 9 bases. The CDR3 runs to 15 residues. V dropped 8 bases and J dropped 8; count of bases not matched to a gene: 13. CDR1 is LNHNV, CDR2 YYDKDF, per germline (reference sequence). The CDR3 coding sequence is TGTGCCACCCTCGGGACTAGCTTACTGAGCGATGAGCAGTTCTTC. This codes for CATLGTSLLSDEQFF. The full variable domain, completed using reference TRBV15 and TRBJ2-1, is DAMVIQNPRYQVTQFGKPVTLSCSQTLNHNVMYWYQQKSSQAPKLLFHYYDKDFNNEADTPDNFQSRRPNTSFCFLDIRSPGLGDTAMYLCATLGTSLLSDEQFFGPGTRLTVL.

This CDR3 reads CSVEGSREQFF. For the CDR3, the DNA is TGCAGCGTTGAGGGGTCCCGTGAGCAGTTCTTC. V gene TRBV29-1 combines with J gene TRBJ2-1, with no clear D. This CDR3 comprises 11 residues. V shed 3 bases and J shed 9 bases, with 9 bases lying between them. Looked up from germline, CDR1 is SQVTM and CDR2 is ANQGSEA.

The chain recombines TRBV6-5 with TRBJ2-2; D call uncertain. The V gene's germline CDR1 is MNHEY and CDR2 SVGAGI. The CDR3 runs to 16 residues. Trimming took 0 bases from V and 3 from J, leaving 11 bases between them. The CDR3, as DNA: TGTGCCAGCAGTTACTCGATGTGGGCGGACACCGGGGAGCTGTTTTTT. Residues: CASSYSMWADTGELFF.